Described below is a single T cell receptor beta chain sequence and its context. Its antigen is undetermined. This sample was taken from a study of post-analysis software for immune sequencing data. Study-wide results and limits: Compared against controls, patients with multiple sclerosis displayed significantly lower normalized Chao1 diversity.

The TCR beta cDNA libraries contained unique molecular identifiers. Yield was 500,000 or so cDNA molecules from around 1 to 9.1 million T cells. MiXCR, applied by TCRdb to the PCR reads, yields one record per CDR3 protein. The table lists hundreds of thousands of distinct CDR3 sequences, roughly 50% of them singletons. Sequenced input: blood. This clonotype was obtained from a girl aged 10 to 17 with multiple sclerosis.

The CDR3 here is CASSPYVVSYEQYF. Here the CDR3 DNA reads TGTGCCAGCAGCCCCTACGTTGTGAGCTACGAGCAGTACTTC. The rearrangement uses TRBV11-1 and TRBJ2-7; the D is unclear. Trimming left V 5 bases short and J 3 bases short, with 14 bases between. The CDR3 is 14 residues long. Germline V gene sequence: CDR1 SGHAT, CDR2 FQDESV (reference sequence).